Reported below is one TCR beta chain. Its antigen is undetermined. Deep was the level used in running the assay. Profiled with immunoSEQ multiplex PCR; TCRdb holds only in-frame clones, not every one. The sample shows some 1,900,000 clones, around 96% of them seen only once. CD45RO-negative, CCR7-selected cells formed the naive CD8 fraction, which excluded terminally differentiated effector memory CD45RA+ cells. These data are taken from a study of shared clonotypes between healthy human individuals. Findings of the study overall: How much donors shared clonotypes was expected to be affected by sequencing depth.

The CDR3 sequence is 13 residues long. The V gene's germline CDR1 is SGHNT and CDR2 YYREEE (reference sequence). V was clipped by 4 bases and J by 5 bases, with 13 bases between them. This TCR was recovered from a man between 18 and 29 years old in good health. Sequenced sample: naive CD8+ T cells sorted from blood. This chain joins TRBV5-4 and TRBJ2-7, with D perhaps assigned TRBD1 or TRBD2 (6 bases each). CDR3 residues: CASSRKGGDEQYF. CDR3 coding DNA: TGTGCCAGCAGCCGGAAGGGGGGAGACGAGCAGTACTTC.